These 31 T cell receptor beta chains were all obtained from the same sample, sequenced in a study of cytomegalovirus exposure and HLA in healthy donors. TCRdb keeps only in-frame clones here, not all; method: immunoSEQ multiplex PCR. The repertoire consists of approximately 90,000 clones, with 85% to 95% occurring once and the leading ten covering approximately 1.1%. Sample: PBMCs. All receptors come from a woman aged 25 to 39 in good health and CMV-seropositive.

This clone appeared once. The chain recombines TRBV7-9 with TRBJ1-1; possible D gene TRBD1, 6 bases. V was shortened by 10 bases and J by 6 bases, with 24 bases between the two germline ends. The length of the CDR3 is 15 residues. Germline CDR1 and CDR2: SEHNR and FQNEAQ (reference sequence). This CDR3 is CATEGEGVMGAEAFF. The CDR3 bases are TGTGCCACCGAAGGGGAGGGGGTAATGGGCGCTGAAGCTTTCTTT. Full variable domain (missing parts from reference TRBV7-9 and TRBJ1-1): DTGVSQNPRHKITKRGQNVTFRCDPISEHNRLYWYRQTLGQGPEFLTYFQNEAQLEKSRLLSDRFSAERPKGSFSTLEIQRTEQGDSAMYLCATEGEGVMGAEAFFGQGTRLTVV.

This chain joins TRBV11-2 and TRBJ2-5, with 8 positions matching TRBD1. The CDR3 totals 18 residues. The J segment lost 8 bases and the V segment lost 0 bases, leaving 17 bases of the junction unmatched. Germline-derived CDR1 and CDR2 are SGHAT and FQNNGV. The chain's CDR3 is CASSLDSWGQEGFGTQYF. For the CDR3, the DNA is TGTGCCAGCAGCTTAGATTCATGGGGACAGGAGGGGTTCGGTACCCAGTACTTC.

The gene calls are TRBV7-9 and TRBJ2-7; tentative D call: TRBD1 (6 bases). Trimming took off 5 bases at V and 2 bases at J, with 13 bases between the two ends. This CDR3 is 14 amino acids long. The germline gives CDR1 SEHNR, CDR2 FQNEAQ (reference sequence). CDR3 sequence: CASSIGQKAYEQYF. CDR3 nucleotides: TGTGCCAGCAGCATAGGACAGAAGGCCTACGAGCAGTACTTC.

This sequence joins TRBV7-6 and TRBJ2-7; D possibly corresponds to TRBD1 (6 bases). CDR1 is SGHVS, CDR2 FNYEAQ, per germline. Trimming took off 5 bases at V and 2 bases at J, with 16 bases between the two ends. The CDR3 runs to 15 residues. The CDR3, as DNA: TGTGCCAGCAGCCCCTGGGCAGGGGAAGCCTACGAGCAGTACTTC. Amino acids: CASSPWAGEAYEQYF.

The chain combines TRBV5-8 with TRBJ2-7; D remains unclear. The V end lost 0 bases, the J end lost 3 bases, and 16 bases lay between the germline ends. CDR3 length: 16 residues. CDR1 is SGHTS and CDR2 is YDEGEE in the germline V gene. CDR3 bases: TGTGCCAGCAGCTTGGGACTTAGCCCTTCGGACTACGAGCAGTACTTC. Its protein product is CASSLGLSPSDYEQYF. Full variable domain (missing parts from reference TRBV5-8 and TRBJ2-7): EAGVTQSPTHLIKTRGQQATLRCSPISGHTSVYWYQQALGLGLQFLLWYDEGEERNRGNFPPRFSGRQFPNYSSELNVNALELEDSALYLCASSLGLSPSDYEQYFGPGTRLTVT.

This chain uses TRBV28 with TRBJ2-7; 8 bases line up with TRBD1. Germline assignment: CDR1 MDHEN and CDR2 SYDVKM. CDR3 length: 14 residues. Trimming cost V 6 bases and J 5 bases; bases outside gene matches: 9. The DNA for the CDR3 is TGTGCCAGCAGCGCCGAGGACAGGGTAAACGAGCAGTACTTC. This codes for CASSAEDRVNEQYF.

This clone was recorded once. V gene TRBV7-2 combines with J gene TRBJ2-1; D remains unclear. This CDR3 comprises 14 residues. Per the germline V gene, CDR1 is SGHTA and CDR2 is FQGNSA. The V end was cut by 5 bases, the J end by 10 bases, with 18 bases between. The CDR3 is CASSLPSSRGEQFF. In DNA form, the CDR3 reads TGTGCCAGCAGCCTACCATCCTCTAGAGGCGAGCAGTTCTTC.

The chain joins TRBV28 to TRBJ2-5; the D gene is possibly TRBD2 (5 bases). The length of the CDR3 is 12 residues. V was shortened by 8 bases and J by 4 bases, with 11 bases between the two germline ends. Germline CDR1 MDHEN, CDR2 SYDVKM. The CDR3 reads CASGRERETQYF. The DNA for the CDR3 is TGTGCCAGCGGTAGGGAGCGAGAGACCCAGTACTTC.

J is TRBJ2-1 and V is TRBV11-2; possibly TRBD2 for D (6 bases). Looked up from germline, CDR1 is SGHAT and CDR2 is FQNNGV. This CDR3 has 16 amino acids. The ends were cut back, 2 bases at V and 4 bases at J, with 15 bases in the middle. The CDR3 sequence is CASSLFRGGVYNEQFF. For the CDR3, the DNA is TGTGCCAGCAGCTTATTCCGCGGAGGGGTATACAATGAGCAGTTCTTC.

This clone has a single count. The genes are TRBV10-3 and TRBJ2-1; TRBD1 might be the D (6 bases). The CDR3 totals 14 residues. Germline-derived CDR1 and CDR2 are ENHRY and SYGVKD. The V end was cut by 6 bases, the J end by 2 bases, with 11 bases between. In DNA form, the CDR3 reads TGTGCCATCAGAAGGGACAACCCCTACAATGAGCAGTTCTTC. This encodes CAIRRDNPYNEQFF.

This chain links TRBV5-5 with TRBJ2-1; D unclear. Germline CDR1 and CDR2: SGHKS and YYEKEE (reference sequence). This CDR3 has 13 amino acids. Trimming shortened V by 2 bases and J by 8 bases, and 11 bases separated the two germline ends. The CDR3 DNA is TGTGCCAGCAGCTTAGTTACTATTGATGAGCAGTTCTTC. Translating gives CASSLVTIDEQFF.

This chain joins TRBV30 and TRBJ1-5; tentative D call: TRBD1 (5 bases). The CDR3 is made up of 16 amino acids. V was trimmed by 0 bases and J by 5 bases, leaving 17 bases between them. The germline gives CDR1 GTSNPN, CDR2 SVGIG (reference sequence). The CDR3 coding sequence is TGTGCCTGGAGTGTAATGGGGCGGCTGGGGTATCAGCCCCAGCATTTT. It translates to CAWSVMGRLGYQPQHF.

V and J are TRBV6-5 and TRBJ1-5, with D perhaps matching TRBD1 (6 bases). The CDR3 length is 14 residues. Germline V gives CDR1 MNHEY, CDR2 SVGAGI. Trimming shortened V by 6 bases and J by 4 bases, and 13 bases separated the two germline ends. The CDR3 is CASSRTENNQPQHF. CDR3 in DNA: TGTGCCAGCAGCCGGACAGAGAATAATCAGCCCCAGCATTTT.

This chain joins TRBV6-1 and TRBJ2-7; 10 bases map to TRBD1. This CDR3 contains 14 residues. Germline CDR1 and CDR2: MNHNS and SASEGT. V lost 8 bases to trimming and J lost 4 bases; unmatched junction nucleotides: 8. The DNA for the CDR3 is TGTGCCAGCGACAGAGGGACAGGGGCGTACGAGCAGTACTTC. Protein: CASDRGTGAYEQYF.

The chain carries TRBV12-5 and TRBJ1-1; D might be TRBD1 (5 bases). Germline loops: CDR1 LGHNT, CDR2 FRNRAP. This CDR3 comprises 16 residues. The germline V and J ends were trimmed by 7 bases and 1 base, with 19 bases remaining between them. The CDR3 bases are TGTGCTAGTGCAAATCCCCGGGGGGGTGGGAACACTGAAGCTTTCTTT. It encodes CASANPRGGGNTEAFF.

DNA for the CDR3: TGTGCCATCAGCGACACCCGGACAGGCCCAAGGTACCAAGAGACCCAGTACTTC. Encoded protein: CAISDTRTGPRYQETQYF. This chain links TRBV10-3 with TRBJ2-5, with 7 nucleotides matching TRBD1. Per germline, CDR1 ENHRY and CDR2 SYGVKD. J lost 0 bases, V lost 6 bases, and 16 bases had no gene match. The length of the CDR3 is 18 residues.

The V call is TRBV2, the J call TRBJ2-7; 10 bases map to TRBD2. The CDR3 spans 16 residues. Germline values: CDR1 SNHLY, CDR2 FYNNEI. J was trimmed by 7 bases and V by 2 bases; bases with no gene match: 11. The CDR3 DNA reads TGTGCCAGCAGTGAATCCGGTCTAGCGGGAGTCGGGGAGCAGTACTTC. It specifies CASSESGLAGVGEQYF.

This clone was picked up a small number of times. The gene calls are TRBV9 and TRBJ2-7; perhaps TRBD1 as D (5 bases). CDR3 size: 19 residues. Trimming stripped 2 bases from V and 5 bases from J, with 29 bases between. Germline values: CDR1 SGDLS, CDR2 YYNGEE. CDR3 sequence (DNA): TGTGCCAGCAGCGTGAAGGCACCGAACGGACATGGTGGACCCCACGAGCAGTACTTC. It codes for CASSVKAPNGHGGPHEQYF. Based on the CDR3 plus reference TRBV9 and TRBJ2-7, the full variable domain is DSGVTQTPKHLITATGQRVTLRCSPRSGDLSVYWYQQSLDQGLQFLIQYYNGEERAKGNILERFSAQQFPDLHSELNLSSLELGDSALYFCASSVKAPNGHGGPHEQYFGPGTRLTVT.

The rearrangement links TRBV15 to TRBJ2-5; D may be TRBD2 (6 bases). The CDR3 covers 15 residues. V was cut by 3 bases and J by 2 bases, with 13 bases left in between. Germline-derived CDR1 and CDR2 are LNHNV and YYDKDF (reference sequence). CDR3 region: CATSRGVAGQETQYF. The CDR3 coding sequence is TGTGCCACCAGCAGGGGGGTTGCGGGGCAAGAGACCCAGTACTTC.

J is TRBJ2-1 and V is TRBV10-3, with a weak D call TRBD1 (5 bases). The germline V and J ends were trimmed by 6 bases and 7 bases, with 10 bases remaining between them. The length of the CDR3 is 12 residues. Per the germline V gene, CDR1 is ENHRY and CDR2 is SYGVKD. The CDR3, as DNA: TGTGCCATCAGGACAGTTCGGAATGAGCAGTTCTTC. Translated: CAIRTVRNEQFF.

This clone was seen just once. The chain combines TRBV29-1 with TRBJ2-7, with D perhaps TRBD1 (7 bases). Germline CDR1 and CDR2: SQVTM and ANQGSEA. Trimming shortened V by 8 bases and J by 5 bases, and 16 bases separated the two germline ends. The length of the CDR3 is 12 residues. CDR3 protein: CSTSQGGDEQYF. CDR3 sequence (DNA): TGCAGCACCAGTCAGGGGGGCGACGAGCAGTACTTC.

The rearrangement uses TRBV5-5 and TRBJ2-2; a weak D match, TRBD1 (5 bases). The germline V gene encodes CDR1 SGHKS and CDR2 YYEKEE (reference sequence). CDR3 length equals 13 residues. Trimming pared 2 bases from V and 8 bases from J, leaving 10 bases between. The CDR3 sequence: CASSFAGKGELFF. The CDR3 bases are TGTGCCAGCAGCTTTGCAGGGAAGGGGGAGCTGTTTTTT.

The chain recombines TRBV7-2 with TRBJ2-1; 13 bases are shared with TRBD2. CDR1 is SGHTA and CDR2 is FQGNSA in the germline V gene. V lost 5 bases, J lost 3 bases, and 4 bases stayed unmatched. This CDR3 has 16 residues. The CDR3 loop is CASSRRLAGGYNEQFF. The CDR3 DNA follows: TGTGCCAGCAGCCGTCGACTAGCGGGGGGCTACAATGAGCAGTTCTTC. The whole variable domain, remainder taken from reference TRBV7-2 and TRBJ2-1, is GAGVSQSPSNKVTEKGKDVELRCDPISGHTALYWYRQSLGQGLEFLIYFQGNSAPDKSGLPSDRFSAERTGGSVSTLTIQRTQQEDSAVYLCASSRRLAGGYNEQFFGPGTRLTVL.

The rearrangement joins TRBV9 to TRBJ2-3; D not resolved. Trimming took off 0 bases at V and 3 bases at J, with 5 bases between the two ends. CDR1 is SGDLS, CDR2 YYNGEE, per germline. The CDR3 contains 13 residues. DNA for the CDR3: TGTGCCAGCAGCGTAGTAGAGACAGATACGCAGTATTTT. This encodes CASSVVETDTQYF. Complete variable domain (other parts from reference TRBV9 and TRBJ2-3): DSGVTQTPKHLITATGQRVTLRCSPRSGDLSVYWYQQSLDQGLQFLIQYYNGEERAKGNILERFSAQQFPDLHSELNLSSLELGDSALYFCASSVVETDTQYFGPGTRLTVL.

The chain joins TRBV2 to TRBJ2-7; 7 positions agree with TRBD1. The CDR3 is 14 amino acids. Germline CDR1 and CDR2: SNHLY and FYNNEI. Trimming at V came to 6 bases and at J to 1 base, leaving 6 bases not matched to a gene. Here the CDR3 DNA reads TGTGCCAGCAGCGTAGACAGGGTTTCCTACGAGCAGTACTTC. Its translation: CASSVDRVSYEQYF.

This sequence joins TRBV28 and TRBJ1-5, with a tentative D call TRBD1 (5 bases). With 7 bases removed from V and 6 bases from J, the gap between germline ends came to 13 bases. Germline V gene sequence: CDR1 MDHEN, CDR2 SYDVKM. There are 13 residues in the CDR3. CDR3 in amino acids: CASMGQGGQPQHF. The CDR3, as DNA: TGTGCCAGCATGGGGCAGGGTGGTCAGCCCCAGCATTTT.

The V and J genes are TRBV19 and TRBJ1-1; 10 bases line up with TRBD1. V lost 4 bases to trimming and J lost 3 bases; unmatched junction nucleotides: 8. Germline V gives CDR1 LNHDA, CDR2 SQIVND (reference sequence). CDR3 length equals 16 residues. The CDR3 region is CASSRQTGGVDTEAFF. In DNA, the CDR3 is TGTGCCAGTAGTAGACAGACAGGGGGCGTTGACACTGAAGCTTTCTTT. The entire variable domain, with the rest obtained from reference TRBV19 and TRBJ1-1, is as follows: DGGITQSPKYLFRKEGQNVTLSCEQNLNHDAMYWYRQDPGQGLRLIYYSQIVNDFQKGDIAEGYSVSREKKESFPLTVTSAQKNPTAFYLCASSRQTGGVDTEAFFGQGTRLTVV.

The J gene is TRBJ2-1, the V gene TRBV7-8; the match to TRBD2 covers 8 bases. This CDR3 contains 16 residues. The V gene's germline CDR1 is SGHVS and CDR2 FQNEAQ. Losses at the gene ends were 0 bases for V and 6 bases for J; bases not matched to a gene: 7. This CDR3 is CASSLALSGTGNEQFF. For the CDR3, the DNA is TGTGCCAGCAGCTTAGCGCTTAGCGGGACGGGCAATGAGCAGTTCTTC. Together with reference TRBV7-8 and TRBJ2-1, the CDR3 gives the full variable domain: GAGVSQSPRYKVAKRGQDVALRCDPISGHVSLFWYQQALGQGPEFLTYFQNEAQLDKSGLPSDRFFAERPEGSVSTLKIQRTQQEDSAVYLCASSLALSGTGNEQFFGPGTRLTVL.

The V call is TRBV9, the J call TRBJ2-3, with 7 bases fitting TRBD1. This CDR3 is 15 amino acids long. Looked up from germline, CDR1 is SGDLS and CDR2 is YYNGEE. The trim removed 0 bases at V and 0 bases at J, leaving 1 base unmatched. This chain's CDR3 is CASSVEGASTDTQYF. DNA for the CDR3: TGTGCCAGCAGCGTAGAGGGGGCTAGCACAGATACGCAGTATTTT.

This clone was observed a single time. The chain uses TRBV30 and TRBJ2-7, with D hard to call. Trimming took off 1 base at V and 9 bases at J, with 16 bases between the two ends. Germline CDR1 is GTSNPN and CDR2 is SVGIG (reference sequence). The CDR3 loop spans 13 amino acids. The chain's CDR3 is CAWSGASRERQYF. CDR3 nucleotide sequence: TGTGCCTGGAGTGGAGCTAGTCGTGAAAGGCAGTACTTC.

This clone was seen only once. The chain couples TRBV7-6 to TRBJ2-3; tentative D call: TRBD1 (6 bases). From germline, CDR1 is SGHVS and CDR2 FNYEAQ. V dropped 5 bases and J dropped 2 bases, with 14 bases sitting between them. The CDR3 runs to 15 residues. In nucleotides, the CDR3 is TGTGCCAGCAGCGACGGACAGTTTTACACAGATACGCAGTATTTT. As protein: CASSDGQFYTDTQYF.